The 25 T cell receptor beta chains below were found in one sample sequenced in a study of T cells after yellow fever vaccination (dated by TCRdb to about 2019). This specimen's treatment or condition label, per the study, means: live attenuated yellow fever vaccine strain. The library was produced with 5' RACE. The sequencing machine was an Illumina HiSeq 2500. Clones were called with MiXCR by TCRdb after fastp trimmed the public reads at Q25, and only in-frame beta chains were retained. Entries are consolidated by CDR3 protein sequence, retaining the most common genes and DNA. The sample includes over 150,000 distinct CDR3 sequences, with about 6.2% observed a single time. In total, the top ten clones hold nearly 3% of the sample. This sample comprised CD4+ T cells sorted from PBMCs, obtained on the day of the first yellow fever vaccination. The receptors originated from a man between 18 and 35 years old who received the YFV17D yellow fever vaccine.

This clonotype was seen at least ten times. This chain links TRBV5-1 with TRBJ2-5; D gene ambiguous. The V and J ends lost 0 bases and 5 bases respectively, with 11 bases between them. There are 14 residues in the CDR3. The V gene's germline CDR1 is SGHRS and CDR2 YFSETQ. The CDR3 region is CASSLAVNQETQYF. The CDR3 DNA reads TGCGCCAGCAGCTTGGCAGTGAATCAGGAGACCCAGTACTTC.

This clonotype has more than one count but fewer than ten. The chain employs TRBV4-3 and TRBJ1-2, with D possibly matching TRBD1 (6 bases). With 0 bases removed from V and 2 bases from J, the gap between germline ends came to 10 bases. The V gene's germline CDR1 is LGHNA and CDR2 YSLEER. This CDR3 region has 15 residues. The CDR3 DNA sequence: TGCGCCAGCAGCCAAGATCTCGGACAGAACTATGGCTACACCTTC. Amino acid sequence: CASSQDLGQNYGYTF.

This clonotype was counted a few times. V and J are TRBV14 and TRBJ2-3; no reliable D call. The germline V and J ends were trimmed by 3 bases and 2 bases, with 6 bases remaining between them. This CDR3 comprises 13 residues. Looked up from germline, CDR1 is SGHDN and CDR2 is FVKESK. The DNA of the CDR3 is TGTGCCAGCAGCCAGCGAACCACAGATACGCAGTATTTT. Residues: CASSQRTTDTQYF.

This clonotype was detected ten times or more. V and J are TRBV5-1 and TRBJ2-5; D remains unclear. Trimming pared 4 bases from V and 5 bases from J, leaving 12 bases between. The germline gives CDR1 SGHRS, CDR2 YFSETQ. This CDR3 is built from 13 residues. The CDR3 loop is CASSTPVAETQYF. In DNA form, the CDR3 reads TGCGCCAGCAGCACACCCGTTGCGGAGACCCAGTACTTC.

The sample holds many counts of this clonotype. The V gene is TRBV18, the J gene TRBJ2-7; D unclear. This CDR3 spans 14 amino acids. The germline CDR1 and CDR2 sequences are KGHSH and LQKENI. V was pared by 3 bases and J by 6 bases, with 15 bases between. The CDR3 spells CASSPNAGLGEQYV. The CDR3 DNA is TGTGCCAGCTCACCCAACGCCGGTTTGGGCGAGCAGTACGTC.

The DNA for the CDR3 is TGCGCCAGCAGCTTGGGGGCAGGGTACTACGAGCAGTACGTC. Translating it yields CASSLGAGYYEQYV. This rearrangement joins TRBV5-1 to TRBJ2-7, with D maybe TRBD1 (5 bases). Germline assignment: CDR1 SGHRS and CDR2 YFSETQ. V shed 0 bases and J shed 3 bases, with 10 bases lying between them. This CDR3 has 14 residues.

This clonotype was recorded a few times. The chain links TRBV7-2 to TRBJ1-5; D gene ambiguous. CDR1 is SGHTA, CDR2 FQGNSA, per germline. There are 12 residues in the CDR3. The V end lost 5 bases, the J end lost 4 bases, and 6 bases lay between the germline ends. CDR3 amino acids: CASSRDNQPQHF. In DNA form, the CDR3 reads TGTGCCAGCAGCCGAGATAATCAGCCCCAGCATTTT.

This clonotype was seen a few times. The chain links TRBV7-6 to TRBJ2-3; 10 positions match TRBD2. CDR3 size: 14 residues. Germline trimming cut 5 bases from V and 8 bases from J; bases unmatched to any gene: 7. The V gene's germline CDR1 is SGHVS and CDR2 FNYEAQ. CDR3 residues: CASSRSGGAGTQYF. The CDR3 DNA is TGTGCCAGCAGCCGGAGCGGGGGGGCGGGTACGCAGTATTTT. The complete variable domain, with remaining parts taken from reference TRBV7-6 and TRBJ2-3, reads GAGVSQSPRYKVTKRGQDVALRCDPISGHVSLYWYRQALGQGPEFLTYFNYEAQQDKSGLPNDRFSAERPEGSISTLTIQRTEQRDSAMYRCASSRSGGAGTQYFGPGTRLTVL.

This clonotype was counted between two and nine times. This sequence joins TRBV7-7 and TRBJ2-2, with a weak D call TRBD1 (5 bases). Looked up from germline, CDR1 is SSHAT and CDR2 is FNYEAQ (reference sequence). V lost 5 bases and J lost 5, with 12 bases in between. The CDR3 runs to 14 residues. This chain's CDR3 is CASSPDDRTGELFF. Here the CDR3 DNA reads TGTGCCAGCAGCCCAGACGACAGAACCGGGGAGCTGTTTTTT. The full variable domain, with the rest looked up from reference TRBV7-7 and TRBJ2-2, is GAGVSQSPRYKVTKRGQDVTLRCDPISSHATLYWYQQALGQGPEFLTYFNYEAQPDKSGLPSDRFSAERPEGSISTLTIQRTEQRDSAMYRCASSPDDRTGELFFGEGSRLTVL.

The chain employs TRBV25-1 and TRBJ1-6, with D maybe TRBD1 (5 bases). V shed 4 bases and J shed 0 bases, with 10 bases lying between them. Per germline, CDR1 MGHDK and CDR2 SYGVNS. CDR3 length: 16 residues. CDR3 residues: CASSGGWSSYNSPLHF. The CDR3 coding sequence is TGTGCCAGCAGTGGGGGGTGGAGCTCCTATAATTCACCCCTCCACTTT.

The chain joins TRBV28 to TRBJ1-6; weak D call: TRBD1 (5 bases). Between the trimmed V and J ends, which lost 7 bases and 5 bases, there was a span of 18 bases. Germline CDR1 reads MDHEN; CDR2 reads SYDVKM. This CDR3 is 16 amino acids long. The CDR3 DNA sequence: TGTGCCAGCACCTCTCAGGGAAGGCCTCATAATTCACCCCTCCACTTT. This translates into CASTSQGRPHNSPLHF.

This clonotype has just a few counts. The chain joins TRBV18 to TRBJ1-2; no firm D call. The CDR3 consists of 15 residues. The germline V gene has CDR1 KGHSH and CDR2 LQKENI. Deletions cut 5 bases from V and 4 bases from J, with 17 bases between. The CDR3 here is CASSSFRVGSYGYTF. For the CDR3, the DNA is TGTGCCAGCTCATCCTTCCGAGTAGGGTCCTATGGCTACACCTTC.

The V gene is TRBV24-1, the J gene TRBJ2-1; 8 positions match TRBD1. The CDR3 is made up of 13 amino acids. V trimming: 4 bases; J trimming: 11 bases; junction bases outside the gene matches: 6. The germline V gene has CDR1 KGHDR and CDR2 SFDVKD. The CDR3 DNA is TGTGCCACCAGTGAGCCTGACAGGGGACAGCAGTTCTTC. The encoded protein is CATSEPDRGQQFF.

This clonotype was counted many times. The chain uses TRBV27 and TRBJ1-2; D is possibly TRBD1 (6 bases). Trimming stripped 5 bases from V and 8 bases from J, with 12 bases between. There are 12 residues in the CDR3. The germline gives CDR1 MNHEY, CDR2 SMNVEV (reference sequence). CDR3: CASSPTGRGYTF. The CDR3 DNA sequence: TGTGCCAGCAGTCCTACAGGGAGAGGCTACACCTTC.

This clonotype was picked up many times. DNA of the CDR3: TGTGCCAGCAGTTCCCCGGACAGGTTGGGTGGGCCCCAGCATTTT. It encodes CASSSPDRLGGPQHF. This chain links TRBV12-3 or TRBV12-4 with TRBJ1-5; 7 bases agree with TRBD1. Losses at the gene ends were 4 bases for V and 9 bases for J; bases not matched to a gene: 12. CDR3 length: 15 amino acids.

This clonotype was counted ten times or more. V is TRBV4-1 and J is TRBJ1-2; the match to TRBD1 covers 10 bases. This CDR3 region has 18 residues. Losses at the gene ends were 0 bases for V and 3 bases for J; bases not matched to a gene: 10. Germline lookup yields CDR1 MGHRA and CDR2 YSYEKL. CDR3 DNA sequence: TGCGCCAGCAGCCAAGATATGTTTATGGGGACAGGGGACTATGGCTACACCTTC. Translating gives CASSQDMFMGTGDYGYTF.

J is TRBJ1-2 and V is TRBV20-1, with 7 bases identical to TRBD1. The CDR3 contains 14 residues. Germline assignment: CDR1 DFQATT and CDR2 SNEGSKA (reference sequence). Trimming at V came to 6 bases and at J to 4 bases, leaving 11 bases not matched to a gene. CDR3 in DNA: TGCAGTGCAGCCACTGTCCGGGACAGCTATGGCTACACCTTC. Its translation is CSAATVRDSYGYTF.

The V gene is TRBV2, the J gene TRBJ1-2; TRBD1 is a possible D gene (5 bases). The CDR3 is 13 amino acids. Germline loops: CDR1 SNHLY, CDR2 FYNNEI. Trimming took 8 bases from V and 3 from J, leaving 13 bases between them. CDR3 bases: TGTGCCAGCGGAGACTCCAGGGACTATGGCTACACCTTC. Translated: CASGDSRDYGYTF. The whole variable domain, remainder taken from reference TRBV2 and TRBJ1-2, is EPEVTQTPSHQVTQMGQEVILRCVPISNHLYFYWYRQILGQKVEFLVSFYNNEISEKSEIFDDQFSVERPDGSNFTLKIRSTKLEDSAMYFCASGDSRDYGYTFGSGTRLTVV.

This clonotype occurred a few times. This chain uses TRBV6-1 with TRBJ2-2; the D call may be TRBD1 or TRBD2 (5 bases each). CDR1 MNHNS and CDR2 SASEGT come from the germline V gene. The V end lost 6 bases, the J end lost 2 bases, and 19 bases lay between the germline ends. The CDR3 is 17 residues long. The CDR3 nucleotides are TGTGCCAGCAGCACTCTCCGGGACCGGGGAAACACCGGGGAGCTGTTTTTT. This translates into CASSTLRDRGNTGELFF.

This clonotype was seen ten or more times. J is TRBJ2-3 and V is TRBV5-1; no firm D call. V lost 4 bases to trimming and J lost 2 bases, with 11 bases between them. Germline-derived CDR1 and CDR2 are SGHRS and YFSETQ. The CDR3 spans 14 residues. CDR3 residues: CASSPQDITDTQYF. CDR3 sequence (DNA): TGCGCCAGCAGCCCCCAAGACATCACAGATACGCAGTATTTT.

This chain links TRBV18 with TRBJ2-7; tentatively, D is TRBD1 (5 bases). The CDR3 covers 13 residues. V was pared by 0 bases and J by 5 bases, with 8 bases between. Looked up from germline, CDR1 is KGHSH and CDR2 is LQKENI. Here the CDR3 reads CASSPPARDEQYV. CDR3 DNA sequence: TGTGCCAGCTCACCACCGGCCAGGGACGAGCAGTACGTC.

This clonotype was seen ten or more times. The chain employs TRBV5-1 and TRBJ2-2; maybe TRBD2 (5 bases). The CDR3 sequence is 16 residues long. The V end lost 0 bases, the J end lost 5 bases, and 14 bases lay between the germline ends. Per the germline V gene, CDR1 is SGHRS and CDR2 is YFSETQ. The CDR3 DNA sequence: TGCGCCAGCAGCTTGGAAGTGGAGGCCGGAACCGGGGAGCTGTTTTTT. This encodes CASSLEVEAGTGELFF.

This clonotype was observed at least ten times. Germline is not matched at one junction end, which may reflect a read error. V gene TRBV12-3 or TRBV12-4 combines with J gene TRBJ2-1; 9 bases are a match to TRBD2. There are 14 residues in the CDR3. For the CDR3, the DNA is TGTGCCAGCAGTTTAGGGCTAGCGGGGCTGAGCTCGATCTTC. This translates into CASSLGLAGLSSIF.

This clonotype has a handful of counts. This chain joins TRBV20-1 and TRBJ1-5; a possible D gene is TRBD1 (5 bases). Germline CDR1 DFQATT, CDR2 SNEGSKA (reference sequence). This CDR3 has 15 residues. V dropped 3 bases and J dropped 3 bases, with 15 bases sitting between them. CDR3: CSASRGGAPNQPQHF. The CDR3 bases are TGCAGTGCTAGCCGGGGCGGTGCTCCCAATCAGCCCCAGCATTTT.

The chain carries TRBV3-1 and TRBJ2-1; 8 bases are a match to TRBD2. This CDR3 contains 16 residues. Germline V gives CDR1 LGHDT, CDR2 YNNKEL (reference sequence). V dropped 6 bases and J dropped 4; count of bases not matched to a gene: 11. The CDR3 DNA reads TGTGCCAGCAGTCCTAGTACTAGCGGTCAGTACAATGAGCAGTTCTTC. Encoded protein: CASSPSTSGQYNEQFF.